This T cell receptor (beta chain) was recovered during a study of graft-versus-host responses after intestinal transplantation. The overall study: Recipients had multivisceral, liver-intestinal, or isolated intestinal transplants.

Looked up from germline, CDR1 is MNHNY and CDR2 is SVGAGI (reference sequence). The CDR3 contains 13 residues. V lost 7 bases to trimming and J lost 10 bases; unmatched junction nucleotides: 7. Study-level results: Recipient marrow held GvH clones, some first seen in ileum or blood.

Clones were read by immunoSEQ multiplex PCR, and TCRdb kept only the in-frame ones, dropping some. The top ten clones hold about 0.38% of a sample with 85,000 to 90,000 clones, 75% to 95% of them seen once. Worth noting for this clone: Its antigen is unknown.

The V gene is TRBV6-6, the J gene TRBJ2-1, with TRBD2 matching over 10 bases. Sequences were derived from unstimulated CD4+ T cells sorted from spleen or lymph node cells, sampled before transplant. The sequence was obtained from a human donor who was the organ donor for an intestinal transplant. CDR3 sequence: CASTPSGREEQFF. The CDR3 region has the DNA TGTGCCAGCACGCCTAGCGGGAGAGAGGAGCAGTTCTTC.